This T cell receptor beta chain stems from a study of T cell responses to AZD1222 COVID-19 vaccine. Repertoires were generated with immunoSEQ multiplex PCR, while TCRdb's copy carries only in-frame clones and drops some. The sample holds 84,000 or so clones; 85% to 90% are singletons and the top ten take 30% to 40%. Study conclusions and caveats: The donor cohort was predominantly white British with a female majority, and clonal diversity may have been underestimated. A reported finding is that nearly half of spike-specific TCRs target unmutated variant regions. Distributed over spike, vaccine-associated CD4 TCRs predominated at 160-218 and 743-854.

Germline V gives CDR1 MNHEY, CDR2 SMNVEV (reference sequence). Trimming at V came to 2 bases and at J to 12 bases, leaving 4 bases not matched to a gene. The CDR3 totals 14 residues. The table lists this clone with many counts. The target antigen is unknown. This sequence joins TRBV27 and TRBJ2-6, with 10 bases identical to TRBD1. This sequence was found in an adult in good health. The source was peripheral blood, collected on day 0 of AZD1222 vaccination. CDR3 DNA: TGTGCCAGCAGTTTAAGGACAGGGGGAGGCGTCCTGACTTTC. Its protein is CASSLRTGGGVLTF.